This entry lists 25 T cell receptor beta chains sequenced from one sample in a study of OX40 agonist ivuxolimab in advanced cancers. To prepare the library, the immunoSEQ multiplex PCR assay was applied. In TCRdb, the immuneACCESS table is reduced to in-frame sequences with V and J assigned. These tables do not hold every clone; where another copy was compared, an unresolved V gene accounts for under half, and the others remain unexplained. Counted in this sample were 50,000 to 75,000 clones; roughly 77% of them appeared once. Roughly 1.2% of the sample is held by the ten biggest clonotypes. The sample consisted of CD4+ or CD8+ T cells sorted from blood, taken in a trial of the OX40 agonist ivuxolimab. The origin of the receptors is an adult with an advanced solid tumor such as melanoma, head and neck, liver or kidney cancer.

The chain couples TRBV18 to TRBJ2-7, with 9 positions matching TRBD2. Per the germline V gene, CDR1 is KGHSH and CDR2 is LQKENI. This CDR3 spans 15 amino acids. Unmatched junction bases numbered 5, after V lost 3 bases and J lost 2 bases. The CDR3, as DNA: TGTGCCAGCTCACCGCGGACTAGCGCGACCTACGAGCAGTACTTC. Encoded protein: CASSPRTSATYEQYF.

This clone was observed a handful of times. The rearrangement uses TRBV9 and TRBJ1-4; D gene uncertain. The CDR3 sequence is 15 residues long. From germline, CDR1 is SGDLS and CDR2 YYNGEE. V was shortened by 0 bases and J by 7 bases, with 13 bases between the two germline ends. The CDR3 reads CASSVGPTRGEKLFF. The CDR3 region has the DNA TGTGCCAGCAGCGTAGGGCCCACACGGGGTGAAAAACTGTTTTTT. The full variable domain, in which reference TRBV9 and TRBJ1-4 provide the parts outside the CDR3, is DSGVTQTPKHLITATGQRVTLRCSPRSGDLSVYWYQQSLDQGLQFLIQYYNGEERAKGNILERFSAQQFPDLHSELNLSSLELGDSALYFCASSVGPTRGEKLFFGSGTQLSVL.

This clone has just a few counts. The chain employs TRBV14 and TRBJ1-6, with a weak D call TRBD1 (5 bases). Germline V gene data show CDR1 as SGHDN and CDR2 as FVKESK. The CDR3 extends over 16 amino acids. Trimming took 1 base from V and 6 from J, leaving 13 bases between them. CDR3 nucleotide sequence: TGTGCCAGCAGCCAAGGGCCAGGGATGAGTAATTCACCCCTCCACTTT. Translation gives CASSQGPGMSNSPLHF.

This rearrangement joins TRBV11-2 to TRBJ2-1, with 9 bases matching TRBD2. CDR1 and CDR2 from the germline V gene are SGHAT and FQNNGV. This CDR3 is built from 19 residues. Trimming removed 1 base from V and 8 bases from J; junction bases left unmatched: 18. This chain's CDR3 is CASSLVLLAPSGVGDEQFF. The CDR3 nucleotides are TGTGCCAGCAGCTTAGTTTTGTTGGCACCTAGCGGGGTGGGCGATGAGCAGTTCTTC.

The genes are TRBV4-2 and TRBJ2-5; 7 bases line up with TRBD1. The CDR3 is 14 amino acids. Per the germline V gene, CDR1 is LGHNA and CDR2 is YNFKEQ. The junction had 1 base not matched to a gene; V was cut back by 1 base and J by 2 bases. The CDR3 region has the DNA TGTGCCAGCAGCCAAGTGGGACAGCAAGAGACCCAGTACTTC. It translates to CASSQVGQQETQYF.

The rearrangement joins TRBV11-2 to TRBJ1-2; no clear D. CDR1 is SGHAT, CDR2 FQNNGV, per germline. The V gene lost 2 bases and the J gene lost 7 bases, with 17 bases spanning the gap. This CDR3 has 15 residues. The CDR3, as DNA: TGTGCCAGCAGCTTACAAAAGTTGGCACGGAGTGGCTACACCTTC. Protein: CASSLQKLARSGYTF.

The gene calls are TRBV15 and TRBJ2-7; possible D gene TRBD1, 7 bases. V lost 1 base to trimming and J lost 2 bases, with 12 bases between them. This CDR3 region has 15 residues. CDR1 is LNHNV, CDR2 YYDKDF, per germline (reference sequence). CDR3 sequence reads: CATSRGGDSAYEQYF. The CDR3, as DNA: TGTGCCACCAGCAGAGGGGGGGACAGTGCCTACGAGCAGTACTTC.

V usage is TRBV7-2 and J usage is TRBJ2-1, with 13 nucleotides matching TRBD2. Germline trimming cut 4 bases from V and 8 bases from J; bases unmatched to any gene: 2. Germline CDR1 and CDR2: SGHTA and FQGNSA. The length of the CDR3 is 14 residues. The CDR3 DNA reads as TGTGCCAGCAGCTCCACTAGCGGGAGGGATGAGCAGTTCTTC. Amino acids: CASSSTSGRDEQFF.

In the case of this clone: The junction differs from germline at one of its ends, possibly a read error. V and J are TRBV7-8 and TRBJ2-7; possible D gene TRBD2, 5 bases. The CDR3 is made up of 16 amino acids. Germline CDR1 reads SGHVS; CDR2 reads FQNEAQ. The CDR3 region has the DNA TGTGCCAGCAGTTTAGGAGAGGAGGCTGGGGTTTACGAGCAGTACTTC. This sequence encodes CASSLGEEAGVYEQYF.

This chain links TRBV11-1 with TRBJ1-1; no definite D call. Trimming took off 3 bases at V and 1 base at J, with 18 bases between the two ends. Germline lookup yields CDR1 SGHAT and CDR2 FQDESV (reference sequence). The CDR3 loop spans 17 amino acids. The CDR3 region is CASSFDWITASNTEAFF. CDR3 coding DNA: TGTGCCAGCAGCTTTGATTGGATAACAGCGTCGAACACTGAAGCTTTCTTT.

V usage is TRBV5-6 and J usage is TRBJ2-3; unclear D gene. The CDR3 sequence is 14 residues long. CDR1 and CDR2 from the germline V gene are SGHDT and YYEEEE. The V end lost 0 bases, the J end lost 5 bases, and 10 bases lay between the germline ends. CDR3 in amino acids: CASSLVSQRDTQYF. The CDR3, as DNA: TGTGCCAGCAGCTTGGTGTCTCAACGAGATACGCAGTATTTT.

The CDR3 sequence is CASSLWTSGRDEQFF. The CDR3, as DNA: TGCGCCAGCAGCTTGTGGACTAGCGGGAGGGATGAGCAGTTCTTC. The chain joins TRBV5-1 to TRBJ2-1; 15 bases fit TRBD2. V gave up 1 base and J gave up 8 bases; unmatched junction bases: 1. From germline, CDR1 is SGHRS and CDR2 YFSETQ. The CDR3 spans 15 residues.

V usage is TRBV4-1 and J usage is TRBJ1-5, with 10 bases matching TRBD1. The CDR3 has 19 residues. The germline V gene encodes CDR1 MGHRA and CDR2 YSYEKL. The J segment lost 0 bases and the V segment lost 1 base, leaving 9 bases of the junction unmatched. The CDR3 DNA is TGCGCCAGCAGCCAAGGGGGTATGACAGGGGGCGGTAGCAATCAGCCCCAGCATTTT. Protein product: CASSQGGMTGGGSNQPQHF.

The gene calls are TRBV6-1 and TRBJ1-1, with 8 positions matching TRBD1. This CDR3 spans 15 amino acids. V was pared by 4 bases and J by 3 bases, with 7 bases of the junction left unmatched. Looked up from germline, CDR1 is MNHNS and CDR2 is SASEGT. CDR3 sequence: CASSGQSTGDTEAFF. CDR3 DNA: TGTGCCAGCAGTGGACAGTCGACAGGGGACACTGAAGCTTTCTTT.

This chain links TRBV9 with TRBJ2-5; 9 nucleotides agree with TRBD2. Per the germline V gene, CDR1 is SGDLS and CDR2 is YYNGEE. V shed 2 bases and J 2 bases; nucleotides not matched to a gene: 1. The CDR3 is 14 amino acids. The CDR3 bases are TGTGCCAGCAGCGTCGGACTAGCGCAAGAGACCCAGTACTTC. Amino acids: CASSVGLAQETQYF.

This chain connects TRBV5-6 to TRBJ1-2, with no clear D. The CDR3 contains 17 residues. V lost 7 bases and J lost 1, with 23 bases in between. CDR1 is SGHDT and CDR2 is YYEEEE in the germline V gene. CDR3 protein: CASFLGGRRILNYGYTF. CDR3 bases: TGTGCCAGCTTCCTGGGAGGACGGAGGATTCTTAACTATGGCTACACCTTC.

Only one count was recorded for this clone. J is TRBJ1-4 and V is TRBV18; D is possibly TRBD1 (5 bases). The CDR3 is 15 amino acids. Trimming stripped 1 base from V and 5 bases from J, with 11 bases between. The germline V gene has CDR1 KGHSH and CDR2 LQKENI. CDR3 sequence: CASSPLGAHNEKLFF. CDR3 DNA: TGTGCCAGCTCACCACTTGGGGCACACAATGAAAAACTGTTTTTT.

The chain links TRBV2 to TRBJ2-1; 9 positions agree with TRBD2. V gave up 1 base and J gave up 6 bases; unmatched junction bases: 7. The CDR3 consists of 16 residues. From germline, CDR1 is SNHLY and CDR2 FYNNEI. The CDR3 loop is CASSEEGLAFGNEQFF. DNA for the CDR3: TGTGCCAGCAGTGAAGAAGGACTAGCGTTCGGCAATGAGCAGTTCTTC.

This chain uses TRBV6-1 with TRBJ1-2; D is perhaps TRBD1 (6 bases). Germline V gives CDR1 MNHNS, CDR2 SASEGT. Trimming removed 6 bases from V and 6 bases from J, with 20 bases in between. This CDR3 comprises 15 residues. CDR3 protein: CASRRPLEGGDGYTF. CDR3 nucleotide sequence: TGTGCCAGCAGGAGACCGCTTGAGGGGGGGGATGGCTACACCTTC.

CDR3 loop: CASSLGPANIQYF. CDR3 nucleotides: TGCGCCAGCAGCTTGGGTCCAGCTAACATTCAGTACTTC. The chain links TRBV5-1 to TRBJ2-4, with D hard to call. The CDR3 is made up of 13 amino acids. Trimming took 0 bases from V and 7 from J, leaving 8 bases between them. Germline V CDR1 and CDR2: SGHRS, YFSETQ.

The chain links TRBV5-4 to TRBJ1-2; no firm D call. CDR1 and CDR2 from the germline V gene are SGHNT and YYREEE (reference sequence). V was cut by 3 bases and J by 0 bases, with 18 bases left in between. The CDR3 loop spans 17 amino acids. This CDR3 reads CASSSGPQTLANYGYTF. DNA for the CDR3: TGTGCCAGCAGCTCGGGCCCTCAGACCTTAGCTAACTATGGCTACACCTTC.

The CDR3 region has the DNA TGTGCCAGCAGCTTTAATGAAAAACTGTTTTTT. Its protein product is CASSFNEKLFF. The J gene is TRBJ1-4, the V gene TRBV7-9; D ambiguous. Germline CDR1 SEHNR, CDR2 FQNEAQ (reference sequence). The CDR3 is made up of 11 amino acids. Trimming took 3 bases from V and 4 from J, leaving 0 bases between them. Drawing the rest from reference TRBV7-9 and TRBJ1-4, the complete variable domain is DTGVSQNPRHKITKRGQNVTFRCDPISEHNRLYWYRQTLGQGPEFLTYFQNEAQLEKSRLLSDRFSAERPKGSFSTLEIQRTEQGDSAMYLCASSFNEKLFFGSGTQLSVL.

The rearrangement links TRBV10-3 to TRBJ1-1, with D unclear. The V and J ends lost 3 bases and 0 bases respectively, with 11 bases between them. The V gene's germline CDR1 is ENHRY and CDR2 SYGVKD. The CDR3 contains 15 residues. In DNA, the CDR3 is TGTGCCATCAGTGATGAGGGCACTATGAACACTGAAGCTTTCTTT. Amino acids: CAISDEGTMNTEAFF.

The genes are TRBV14 and TRBJ2-5; D possibly uses TRBD1 or TRBD2 (5 bases each). V lost 3 bases to trimming and J lost 7 bases, with 15 bases between them. Germline lookup yields CDR1 SGHDN and CDR2 FVKESK. This CDR3 is built from 14 residues. The CDR3 DNA sequence: TGTGCCAGCAGCCACGGGACGGAGTTAGGGACCCAGTACTTC. This encodes CASSHGTELGTQYF.

The rearrangement links TRBV19 to TRBJ2-1; TRBD1 matches 7 bases. This CDR3 has 18 amino acids. CDR1 is LNHDA, CDR2 SQIVND, per germline (reference sequence). The junction had 17 bases not matched to a gene; V was cut back by 9 bases and J by 0 bases. The CDR3 nucleotides are TGTGCCAGCCGACAGGGCCCCTGGAAAGCCCACTCCTACAATGAGCAGTTCTTC. Its translation: CASRQGPWKAHSYNEQFF.